This section outlines one T cell receptor (beta chain) sequence together with its context. These data come from a study of blood T cell repertoires in COVID-19. The protocol was immunoSEQ multiplex PCR, while the TCRdb copy is restricted to in-frame clones and leaves out a portion. The sample lists under 150,000 clones; 70% to 90% were seen once. This CDR3 spans 14 amino acids. Germline V CDR1 and CDR2: LGHNA, YSLEER. V shed 6 bases, J shed 5 bases, and the junction held 7 bases outside the gene matches. The specimen was peripheral blood. The clonotype was recovered from a middle-aged man with acute or convalescent COVID-19. The V and J genes are TRBV4-3 and TRBJ2-7; 10 nucleotides agree with TRBD2. In nucleotides, the CDR3 is TGCGCCAGCAGAAAAAGCGGGGGGGCGGACGAGCAGTACTTC. Amino acids: CASRKSGGADEQYF.